The clone carrying this T cell receptor (beta chain) was seen a few times. Trimming removed 6 bases from V and 1 base from J; junction bases left unmatched: 7. Germline V gene lookup returns CDR1 LNHNV and CDR2 YYDKDF (reference sequence). The CDR3 covers 15 residues. These data originate in a study of shared clonotypes between healthy human individuals. Assay: immunoSEQ multiplex PCR; the TCRdb copy retains only in-frame clones and omits some. This sample yields over a million clones, of which approximately 72% are seen a single time; around 1.5% belongs to the top ten. The receptor was derived from a man aged 18 to 30 in good health. The chain has TRBV15 and TRBJ2-5; 8 bases align to TRBD2. Sequenced material: memory CD4+ T cells sorted from blood. As to subset: CD45RA-negative fraction. This CDR3 is CATRTHRGGQETQYF. The CDR3 nucleotides are TGTGCCACCAGAACCCACCGGGGGGGCCAAGAGACCCAGTACTTC.